Below are 15 T cell receptor beta chains sequenced from a single sample in a study of T cell clonality in common variable immunodeficiency (dated by TCRdb to the mid-2010s). Libraries were built with the immunoSEQ multiplex PCR assay. TCRdb retrieved this table from immuneACCESS and kept in-frame rearrangements only. Not all clones are present; in checked studies, unresolved V genes account for under half, and no reason is known for the remainder. Listed for this sample are roughly 79,000 clones, none observed only a single time. The top ten constitute 0.65% to 0.8% of the sample. Sequencing input: peripheral blood mononuclear cells. These receptors were collected from a person between 18 and 75 years old in good health.

Many counts were recorded for this clone. Read sequence stops 3 residues before the CDR3 end, and the germline J gene provides the missing end. The chain recombines TRBV6-1 with TRBJ1-6; 7 bases agree with TRBD1. CDR3 length equals 16 residues. Germline V gene lookup returns CDR1 MNHNS and CDR2 SASEGT. J gave up 8 bases and V 6 bases, and 13 bases lay outside the gene matches. The chain's CDR3 is CASSERGPAYDSPLHF. CDR3 DNA (partial): TGTGCCAGCAGCGAAAGGGGGCCCGCATATGATTCACCC.

This clone was recorded at least ten times. The read ends 3 residues before the CDR3 terminus; that terminus is restored from the germline J gene. The V gene is TRBV2, the J gene TRBJ2-7; 9 bases line up with TRBD2. CDR3 length: 14 residues. Trimming took 8 bases from V and 0 from J; bases not matched to a gene: 5. The V gene's germline CDR1 is SNHLY and CDR2 FYNNEI. CDR3 bases read: TGTGCCAGCCTAAGCGGGAGGCTCTCCTACGAG. Amino acid sequence: CASLSGRLSYE. The entire CDR3 protein reads CASLSGRLSYEQYF.

This clone was picked up many times. The CDR3 extends 3 residues past the end of the read, so its final part is completed from the germline J gene. The V call is TRBV29-1, the J call TRBJ2-6; 9 nucleotides line up with TRBD1. This CDR3 comprises 17 residues. With V trimmed by 6 bases and J by 2 bases, 11 bases remained unmatched. The germline V gene encodes CDR1 SQVTM and CDR2 ANQGSEA. CDR3 sequence: CSVRAGTGYTGANVLTF. The covered CDR3 bases are TGCAGCGTACGAGCCGGGACAGGGTACACTGGGGCCAACGTC.

In this sample, this clone turned up many times. Read data end 3 residues before the CDR3 end; the end is taken from the germline J gene. The chain combines TRBV19 with TRBJ2-7, with 11 positions matching TRBD2. Germline lookup yields CDR1 LNHDA and CDR2 SQIVND (reference sequence). Trimming removed 1 base from V and 3 bases from J; junction bases left unmatched: 2. The CDR3 is 15 residues long. The part of the CDR3 DNA that was read is TGTGCCAGTAGTATAGCGACTAGCGGGGACTACGAG. This sequence encodes CASSIATSGDYE. The full CDR3 is CASSIATSGDYEQYF.

This clone was found many times. The read ends 3 residues early relative to the CDR3; the germline J gene fills the gap. This chain uses TRBV28 with TRBJ2-3; TRBD2 matches 15 bases. The CDR3 length is 16 residues. Germline CDR1 and CDR2: MDHEN and SYDVKM. The V segment lost 6 bases and the J segment 6 bases; nucleotides outside the gene matches: 7. CDR3 DNA, as far as it was read: TGTGCCAGCAGGCCCGAAGGGACTAGCGGGAGGGATACG. This gives the protein CASRPEGTSGRDT. The whole CDR3 reads CASRPEGTSGRDTQYF.

This clone was seen repeatedly, ten times or more. The read ends 3 residues early relative to the CDR3; the germline J gene fills the gap. The chain employs TRBV6-2 or TRBV6-3 and TRBJ1-5; the match to TRBD1 covers 9 bases. V trimming: 5 bases; J trimming: 2 bases; junction bases outside the gene matches: 4. CDR1 and CDR2 (germline): MNHEY, SVGEGT. This CDR3 region has 15 residues. The CDR3 sequence: CASSGGQGRNQPQHF. CDR3 DNA (partial): TGTGCCAGCAGTGGGGGACAGGGACGCAATCAGCCC.

This clone was seen many times. The read comes to an end 3 residues before the CDR3 does, leaving the germline J gene to fill in the end. This CDR3 is also generated by other DNA sequences in the sample. The chain recombines TRBV5-1 with TRBJ2-7; 8 nucleotides match TRBD1. The CDR3 runs to 16 residues. Germline trimming cut 1 base from V and 5 bases from J; bases unmatched to any gene: 11. CDR1 SGHRS and CDR2 YFSETQ come from the germline V gene. The sequenced CDR3 bases are TGCGCCAGCAGCTTGATATTCAGACAGGGGATCCACGAG. This codes for CASSLIFRQGIHE. The CDR3 in full is CASSLIFRQGIHEQYF.

This clone was observed at least ten times. The CDR3 end lies 3 residues beyond the end of the read and is filled in from the germline J gene. The rearrangement links TRBV4-1 to TRBJ2-1; 13 bases are shared with TRBD2. In germline, CDR1 is MGHRA, CDR2 YSYEKL. This CDR3 region has 16 residues. J was trimmed by 8 bases and V by 1 base; bases with no gene match: 5. The CDR3 here is CASSQGLAGGSYEQFF. CDR3 DNA, as far as it was read: TGCGCCAGCAGCCAAGGACTAGCGGGGGGATCTTATGAG.

This clone was detected ten times or more. The observed sequence ends 3 residues before the CDR3 terminus, with the missing tail filled in from the germline J gene. V and J are TRBV7-3 and TRBJ2-1; maybe TRBD1 (6 bases). The V end was cut by 0 bases, the J end by 6 bases, with 9 bases between. Germline-derived CDR1 and CDR2 are SGHTA and FQGTGA. This CDR3 spans 14 amino acids. CDR3 protein: CASSLTDSPNEQFF. CDR3 DNA, as far as it was read: TGTGCCAGCAGCTTAACGGACAGCCCCAATGAG. Together with reference TRBV7-3 and TRBJ2-1, the CDR3 gives the full variable domain: GAGVSQTPSNKVTEKGKYVELRCDPISGHTALYWYRQSLGQGPEFLIYFQGTGAADDSGLPNDRFFAVRPEGSVSTLKIQRTERGDSAVYLCASSLTDSPNEQFFGPGTRLTVL.

This clone was recorded many times. The sequence runs out 3 residues before the end of the CDR3; the remainder is reconstructed from the germline J gene. The V and J genes are TRBV28 and TRBJ1-5; 8 bases are a match to TRBD1. CDR1 MDHEN and CDR2 SYDVKM come from the germline V gene. Losses at the gene ends were 5 bases for V and 2 bases for J; bases not matched to a gene: 11. This CDR3 is built from 17 residues. CDR3 region: CASSLAGQVRGNQPQHF. CDR3 DNA, as far as it was read: TGTGCCAGCAGTCTGGCGGGACAGGTCAGGGGCAATCAGCCC. The full variable domain, its missing parts supplied by reference TRBV28 and TRBJ1-5, is DVKVTQSSRYLVKRTGEKVFLECVQDMDHENMFWYRQDPGLGLRLIYFSYDVKMKEKGDIPEGYSVSREKKERFSLILESASTNQTSMYLCASSLAGQVRGNQPQHFGDGTRLSIL.

This clone was seen many times. The read gets to within 3 residues of the CDR3 end, and the germline J gene fills in the rest. The chain is built from TRBV5-1 and TRBJ2-3, with 8 bases that match TRBD1. Unmatched junction bases numbered 7, after V lost 7 bases and J lost 0 bases. This CDR3 spans 15 amino acids. From germline, CDR1 is SGHRS and CDR2 YFSETQ. The CDR3 DNA, read in part, is TGCGCCAGCCTACAGGGGGGCTACAGCACAGATACG. This gives the protein CASLQGGYSTDT. The entire CDR3 sequence reads CASLQGGYSTDTQYF.

The sample holds many counts of this clone. The sequenced fragment ends 3 residues before the CDR3 boundary, so the rest is inferred from the germline J gene. The rearrangement joins TRBV13 to TRBJ1-1, with TRBD1 matching 10 bases. Germline lookup yields CDR1 PRHDT and CDR2 FYEKMQ (reference sequence). V lost 5 bases and J lost 5; bases outside the gene matches: 8. There are 15 residues in the CDR3. CDR3 DNA, as far as it was read: TGTGCCAGCAGCCGCCGACAGGGGGCGAGAACTGAA. Translation gives CASSRRQGARTE. The full CDR3 reads CASSRRQGARTEAFF. The whole variable domain, filled in from reference TRBV13 and TRBJ1-1, reads AAGVIQSPRHLIKEKRETATLKCYPIPRHDTVYWYQQGPGQDPQFLISFYEKMQSDKGSIPDRFSAQQFSDYHSELNMSSLELGDSALYFCASSRRQGARTEAFFGQGTRLTVV.

This clone was seen ten or more times. Read sequence stops 3 residues before the CDR3 end, and the germline J gene provides the missing end. This chain links TRBV7-9 with TRBJ2-7; D is perhaps TRBD2 (6 bases). This CDR3 is built from 15 residues. With 4 bases removed from V and 2 bases from J, the gap between germline ends came to 15 bases. CDR1 is SEHNR and CDR2 is FQNEAQ in the germline V gene (reference sequence). The part of the CDR3 DNA that was read is TGTGCCAGCAGCTATCCGGGGGACTCTACCTACGAG. Amino acids: CASSYPGDSTYE. The full CDR3 protein is CASSYPGDSTYEQYF. Based on the CDR3 plus reference TRBV7-9 and TRBJ2-7, the full variable domain is DTGVSQNPRHKITKRGQNVTFRCDPISEHNRLYWYRQTLGQGPEFLTYFQNEAQLEKSRLLSDRFSAERPKGSFSTLEIQRTEQGDSAMYLCASSYPGDSTYEQYFGPGTRLTVT.

This clone was seen at least ten times. The CDR3 end lies 3 residues beyond the end of the read and is filled in from the germline J gene. The rearrangement links TRBV30 to TRBJ1-4, with a possible D match to TRBD1 (5 bases). In germline, CDR1 is GTSNPN, CDR2 SVGIG (reference sequence). V was trimmed by 2 bases and J by 3 bases, leaving 13 bases between them. The CDR3 is 15 residues long. This CDR3 is CAWSRPQGPNEKLFF. CDR3 bases read: TGTGCCTGGAGTCGTCCCCAGGGTCCTAATGAAAAA.

Turning to this clone: One end of the junction fails to match germline, which may point to a read error. The read terminates 3 residues before the CDR3 end, so the remaining end is supplied by the germline J gene. The chain recombines TRBV7-7 with TRBJ2-5; D possibly corresponds to TRBD2 (5 bases). Germline V gene lookup returns CDR1 SSHAT and CDR2 FNYEAQ (reference sequence). The CDR3 runs 14 residues. CDR3 bases read: TGTGCTAGCAGCACTAGGACGGCTTCGGGGACC. It is translated as CASSTRTASGT. The whole CDR3 is CASSTRTASGTQYF.